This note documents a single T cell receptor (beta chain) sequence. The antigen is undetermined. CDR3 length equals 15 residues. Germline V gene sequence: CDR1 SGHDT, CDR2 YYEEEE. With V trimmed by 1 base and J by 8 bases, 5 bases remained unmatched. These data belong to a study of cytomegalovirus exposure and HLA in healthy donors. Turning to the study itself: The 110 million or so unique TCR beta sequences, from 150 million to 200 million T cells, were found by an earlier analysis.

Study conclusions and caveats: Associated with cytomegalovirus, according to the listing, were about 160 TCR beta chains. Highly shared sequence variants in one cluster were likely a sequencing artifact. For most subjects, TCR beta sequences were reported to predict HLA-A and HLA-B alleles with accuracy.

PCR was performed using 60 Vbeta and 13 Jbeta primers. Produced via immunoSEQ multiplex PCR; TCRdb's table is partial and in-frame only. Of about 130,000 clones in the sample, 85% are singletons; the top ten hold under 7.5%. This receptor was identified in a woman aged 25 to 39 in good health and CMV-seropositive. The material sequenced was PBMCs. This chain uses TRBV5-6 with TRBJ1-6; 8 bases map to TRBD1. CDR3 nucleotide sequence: TGTGCCAGCAGCTTGAGCCAGGGGGCATATTCACCCCTCCACTTT. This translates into CASSLSQGAYSPLHF.